The rows below give T cell receptor beta chains drawn from one sample of a study of blood T cell repertoires in COVID-19. The method was immunoSEQ multiplex PCR; TCRdb's version includes in-frame clones alone and lacks a portion of them. The sample shows a few hundred thousand clones, approximately 86% of them seen only once. Sequencing was performed on PBMCs or T cells enriched from blood (not recorded which). These receptors came from a man between 18 and 35 years old with acute COVID-19. Both conserved end residues are trimmed from each CDR3. Part of the rows lack a size; the others show once, few, many or a class for expanded clones.

V gene | clone size | CDR3 protein
TRBV3-1/TRBV3-2 | - | ASSQEFSGELF
TRBV7-8 | once | ASSLAGAGSGNTIY
TRBV12-3/TRBV12-4 | - | ASRGQGNTEAF
TRBV28 | - | ASSLEGSNYGYT
TRBV5-1 | - | ASSLATNTEAF
TRBV13 | - | ASSLELGPGQHNSYEQY
TRBV7-3 | - | ASSSGGHTTDTQY
TRBV5-1 | - | ASSGGQGVEKLF
TRBV4-3 | - | ASSQEFRELDTQY
TRBV30 | - | AWQSGNSNQPQH
TRBV30 | once | AWTPTGYYGYT
TRBV30 | - | ARAGQGTYEQY
TRBV9 | - | ASSVDSGQASHNSPLH
TRBV30 | - | AWGRDNYGYT
TRBV5-1 | - | ASSLSGGTEAF
TRBV18 | - | ASSPQREAWETQY
TRBV2 | - | ASRGGTDTQY
TRBV20-1 | - | SASGTGGLLRSYEQY
TRBV2 | - | ASTMGDRTYEQY
TRBV6-5 | - | ASSSGQETQY
TRBV5-1 | - | ASSLGTSGSDSSYNEQF
TRBV18 | - | ASSLDRGWNEQF
TRBV14 | few | ASSQIGGQGHEKLF
TRBV14 | - | ASSQASGRQETQY
TRBV9 | - | ASSVAGKETQY
TRBV7-7 | - | ASSLRGTGRHQPQH
TRBV28 | - | ASSPYTGSGTQY
TRBV4-1 | - | ASSQQGGFWTEAF
TRBV5-1 | - | ASSLAGTSGSTDTQY
TRBV6-4 | - | ASSDSNRGPDTQY
TRBV24-1 | - | ATSERGLEGTEAF
TRBV4-1 | - | ASSQSAPGELF
TRBV10-1 | few | ASSRDRSYGYT
TRBV30 | - | AWSPDSNYGYT
TRBV30 | - | AGAASTDTQY
TRBV6-5 | few | ASSYLGTGLDSPLH
TRBV3-1/TRBV3-2 | - | ASSQGTSGRWGEQF
TRBV6-5 | - | ASSYSRGYEQY
TRBV28 | - | ASSSVDRNTGELF
TRBV28 | - | ATLPSGGYEQY
TRBV3-1/TRBV3-2 | - | ASSQAGKLRFTEAF
TRBV10-2 | - | ASSERETDTQY
TRBV6-2/TRBV6-3 | - | ASSYSRQGSYNEQF
TRBV7-2 | - | ASSLTSTRGQETQY
TRBV5-4 | - | ASSLVFTSGQETQY
TRBV2 | - | ASSVRSTLNTEAF